There are many counts of the clone carrying this T cell receptor (beta chain). This record comes from a study of early T cells in non-severe SARS-CoV-2 infection. Study-wide background: From unsorted whole blood, bulk RNA was sequenced, and the chains remained unpaired.

Researchers tagged individual cDNA molecules with unique molecular identifiers. TCRdb re-called the 5' RACE reads with MiXCR, one entry per CDR3 protein. The sample lists tens of thousands of distinct CDR3 sequences, around 6.5% seen once, with around 6.9% in the top ten. The germline CDR1 and CDR2 sequences are DFQATT and SNEGSKA (reference sequence). Deletions cut 3 bases from V and 8 bases from J, with 14 bases between. The CDR3 loop spans 13 amino acids. This rearrangement joins TRBV20-1 to TRBJ2-1; D possibly corresponds to TRBD2 (6 bases). The clonotype was recovered from an adult who was a healthcare worker with PCR-confirmed SARS-CoV-2 infection or an uninfected control (not recorded which). This specimen was whole blood, taken at baseline. CDR3 amino acids: CSASQEGGDEQFF. The CDR3 bases are TGCAGTGCTAGTCAGGAGGGCGGCGATGAGCAGTTCTTC.